This TCR beta chain was retrieved from a study of cytomegalovirus exposure and HLA in healthy donors. V was pared by 2 bases and J by 10 bases, with 11 bases between. The germline V gene has CDR1 SEHNR and CDR2 FQNEAQ (reference sequence). The CDR3 consists of 13 residues. 13 Jbeta primers and 60 Vbeta primers were used for the PCR. Here immunoSEQ multiplex PCR was the method, and the copy in TCRdb shows in-frame clones only, minus some. The sample records about 110,000 clones, about four fifths being singletons. This chain links TRBV7-9 with TRBJ1-4, with D perhaps TRBD1 (5 bases). This receptor was taken from a woman aged 50 to 60 in good health and CMV-seropositive. Sequencing was done on a sample of PBMCs. The CDR3 is CASSLRDSLKLFF. DNA for the CDR3: TGTGCCAGCAGCTTACGTGACAGCCTAAAACTGTTTTTT. Supplemented by reference TRBV7-9 and TRBJ1-4, the full variable domain reads DTGVSQNPRHKITKRGQNVTFRCDPISEHNRLYWYRQTLGQGPEFLTYFQNEAQLEKSRLLSDRFSAERPKGSFSTLEIQRTEQGDSAMYLCASSLRDSLKLFFGSGTQLSVL.